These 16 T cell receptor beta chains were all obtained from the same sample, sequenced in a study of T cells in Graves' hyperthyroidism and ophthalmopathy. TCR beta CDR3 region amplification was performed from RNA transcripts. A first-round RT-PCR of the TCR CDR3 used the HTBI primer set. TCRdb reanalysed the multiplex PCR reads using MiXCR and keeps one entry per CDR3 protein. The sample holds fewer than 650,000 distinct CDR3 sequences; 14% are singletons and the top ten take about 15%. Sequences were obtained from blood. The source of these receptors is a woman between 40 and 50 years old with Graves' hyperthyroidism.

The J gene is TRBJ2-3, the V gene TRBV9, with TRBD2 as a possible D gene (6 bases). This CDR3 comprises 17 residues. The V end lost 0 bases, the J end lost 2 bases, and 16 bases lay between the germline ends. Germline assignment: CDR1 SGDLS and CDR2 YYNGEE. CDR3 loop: CASSVERGGPTTDTQYF. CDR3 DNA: TGTGCCAGCAGCGTAGAGAGGGGAGGACCAACCACAGATACGCAGTATTTT.

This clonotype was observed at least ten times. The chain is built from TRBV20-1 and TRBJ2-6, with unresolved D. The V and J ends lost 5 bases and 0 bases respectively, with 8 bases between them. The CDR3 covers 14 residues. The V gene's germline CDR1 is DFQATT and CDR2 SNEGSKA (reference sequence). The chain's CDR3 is CSASVNSGANVLTF. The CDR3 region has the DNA TGCAGTGCTTCTGTAAACTCTGGGGCCAACGTCCTGACTTTC.

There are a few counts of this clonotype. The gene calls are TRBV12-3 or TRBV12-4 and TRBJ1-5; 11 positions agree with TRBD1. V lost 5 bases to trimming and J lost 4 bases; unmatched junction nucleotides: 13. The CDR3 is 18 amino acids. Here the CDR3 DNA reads TGTGCCAGCAGTCGTAGCGCGGCCGGGACAGGGGGGAATCAGCCCCAGCATTTT. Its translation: CASSRSAAGTGGNQPQHF.

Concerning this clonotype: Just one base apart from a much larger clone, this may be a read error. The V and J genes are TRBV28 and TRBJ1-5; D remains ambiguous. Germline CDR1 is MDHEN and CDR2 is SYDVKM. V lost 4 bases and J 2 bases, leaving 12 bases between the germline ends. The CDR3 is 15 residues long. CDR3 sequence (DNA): TGTGCCAGCAGTTCGGCGGTGGCCGGCAATCAGCCCCAGCATTTT. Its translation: CASSSAVAGNQPQHF. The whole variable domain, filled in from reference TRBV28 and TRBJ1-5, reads DVKVTQSSRYLVKRTGEKVFLECVQDMDHENMFWYRQDPGLGLRLIYFSYDVKMKEKGDIPEGYSVSREKKERFSLILESASTNQTSMYLCASSSAVAGNQPQHFGDGTRLSIL.

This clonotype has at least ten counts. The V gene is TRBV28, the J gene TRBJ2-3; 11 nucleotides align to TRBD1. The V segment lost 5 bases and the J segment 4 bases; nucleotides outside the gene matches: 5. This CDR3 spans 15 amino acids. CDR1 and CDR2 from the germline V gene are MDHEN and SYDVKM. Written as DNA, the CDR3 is TGTGCCAGCAGTCAGGACAGGGGGCGATCAGATACGCAGTATTTT. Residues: CASSQDRGRSDTQYF.

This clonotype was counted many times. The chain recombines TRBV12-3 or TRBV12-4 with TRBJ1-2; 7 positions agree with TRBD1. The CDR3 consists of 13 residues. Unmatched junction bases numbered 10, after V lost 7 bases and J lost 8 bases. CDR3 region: CASNAGGSSGYTF. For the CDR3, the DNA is TGTGCCAGCAATGCAGGGGGATCGTCCGGCTACACCTTC.

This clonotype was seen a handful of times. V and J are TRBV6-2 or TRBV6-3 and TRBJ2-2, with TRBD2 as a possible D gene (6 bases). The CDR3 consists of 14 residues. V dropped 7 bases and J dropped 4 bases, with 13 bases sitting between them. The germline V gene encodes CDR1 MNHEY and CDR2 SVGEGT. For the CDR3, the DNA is TGTGCCAGCACACCGGGGACTGTCACCGGGGAGCTGTTTTTT. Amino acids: CASTPGTVTGELFF.

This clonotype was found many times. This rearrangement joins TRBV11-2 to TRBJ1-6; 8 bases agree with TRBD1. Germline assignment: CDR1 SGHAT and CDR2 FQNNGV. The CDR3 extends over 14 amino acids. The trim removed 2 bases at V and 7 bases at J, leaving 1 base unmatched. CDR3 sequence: CASSLRQGNSPLHF. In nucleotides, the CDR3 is TGTGCCAGCAGCTTACGACAGGGGAATTCACCCCTCCACTTT.

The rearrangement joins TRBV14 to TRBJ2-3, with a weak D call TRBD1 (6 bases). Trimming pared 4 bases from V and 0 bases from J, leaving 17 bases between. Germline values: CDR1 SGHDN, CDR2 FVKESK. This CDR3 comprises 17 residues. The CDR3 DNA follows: TGTGCCAGCAGCCCCCTCAAGAAGGGGGTGAGCACAGATACGCAGTATTTT. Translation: CASSPLKKGVSTDTQYF.

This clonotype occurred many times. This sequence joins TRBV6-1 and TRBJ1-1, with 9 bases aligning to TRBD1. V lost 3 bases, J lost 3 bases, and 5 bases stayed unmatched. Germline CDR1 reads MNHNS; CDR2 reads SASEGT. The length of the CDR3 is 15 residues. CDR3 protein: CASSDTGGAYTEAFF. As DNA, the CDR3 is TGTGCCAGCAGTGATACAGGGGGCGCTTACACTGAAGCTTTCTTT.

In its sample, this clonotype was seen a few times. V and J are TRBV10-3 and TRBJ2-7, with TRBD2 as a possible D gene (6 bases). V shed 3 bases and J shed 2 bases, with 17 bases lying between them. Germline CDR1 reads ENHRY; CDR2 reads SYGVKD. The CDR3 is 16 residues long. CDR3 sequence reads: CAISDGIAVGPYEQYF. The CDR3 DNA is TGTGCCATCAGTGATGGGATAGCGGTGGGACCCTACGAGCAGTACTTC.

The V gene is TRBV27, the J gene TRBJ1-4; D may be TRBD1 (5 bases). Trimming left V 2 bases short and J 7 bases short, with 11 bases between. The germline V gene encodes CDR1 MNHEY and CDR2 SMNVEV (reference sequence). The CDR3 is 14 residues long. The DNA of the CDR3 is TGTGCCAGCAGTTTACCGGGGCTGGGTGAAAAACTGTTTTTT. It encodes CASSLPGLGEKLFF.

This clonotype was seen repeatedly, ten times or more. The CDR3 coding sequence is TGTGCCAGCAGCGCCGCCCCAGGGTCAGATACGCAGTATTTT. Encoded protein: CASSAAPGSDTQYF. The rearrangement joins TRBV11-3 to TRBJ2-3; TRBD1 is a possible D gene (5 bases). The CDR3 has 14 residues. The germline gives CDR1 SGHNT, CDR2 YENEEA. V was clipped by 5 bases and J by 4 bases, with 13 bases between them.

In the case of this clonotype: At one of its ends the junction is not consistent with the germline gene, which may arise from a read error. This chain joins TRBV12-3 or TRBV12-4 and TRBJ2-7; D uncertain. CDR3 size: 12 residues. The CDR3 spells CASSFSPYVQYF. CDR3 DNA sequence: TGTGCCAGCAGCTTCAGTCCCTACGTGCAGTACTTC.

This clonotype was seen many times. For the CDR3, the DNA is TGCAGTGCGGCAGGGGCGCCTCCTACCTACAATGAGCAGTTCTTC. It codes for CSAAGAPPTYNEQFF. The chain joins TRBV20-1 to TRBJ2-1; TRBD1 is a possible D gene (6 bases). Germline CDR1 and CDR2: DFQATT and SNEGSKA (reference sequence). V shed 6 bases and J shed 2 bases, with 17 bases lying between them. This CDR3 has 15 amino acids.

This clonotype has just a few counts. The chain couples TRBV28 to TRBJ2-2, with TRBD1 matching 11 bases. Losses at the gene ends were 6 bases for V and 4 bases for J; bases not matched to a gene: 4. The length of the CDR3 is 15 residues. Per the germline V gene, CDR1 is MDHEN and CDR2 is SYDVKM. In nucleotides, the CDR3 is TGTGCCAGCAGCAAAGGACAGGGGGCCACCGGGGAGCTGTTTTTT. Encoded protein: CASSKGQGATGELFF.